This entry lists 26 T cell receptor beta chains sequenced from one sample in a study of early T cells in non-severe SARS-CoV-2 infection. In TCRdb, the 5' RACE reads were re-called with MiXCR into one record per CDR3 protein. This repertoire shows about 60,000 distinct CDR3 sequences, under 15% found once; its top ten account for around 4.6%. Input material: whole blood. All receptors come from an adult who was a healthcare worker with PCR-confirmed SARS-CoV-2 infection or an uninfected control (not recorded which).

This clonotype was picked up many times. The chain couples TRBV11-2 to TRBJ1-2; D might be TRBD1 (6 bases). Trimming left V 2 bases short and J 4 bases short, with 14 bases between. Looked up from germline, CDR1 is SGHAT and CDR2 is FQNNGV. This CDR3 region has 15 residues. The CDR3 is CASSLRRQAPYGYTF. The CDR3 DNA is TGTGCCAGCAGCTTACGGAGACAGGCCCCCTATGGCTACACCTTC.

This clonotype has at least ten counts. The CDR3 bases are TGTGCCAGCAGCTTAGTAGCGGGAGATACCGGGGAGCTGTTTTTT. Translation gives CASSLVAGDTGELFF. The chain uses TRBV7-9 and TRBJ2-2, with TRBD2 matching over 9 bases. The germline V gene encodes CDR1 SEHNR and CDR2 FQNEAQ (reference sequence). The CDR3 totals 15 residues. Losses at the gene ends were 1 base for V and 5 bases for J; bases not matched to a gene: 2. The full variable domain, with the rest looked up from reference TRBV7-9 and TRBJ2-2, is DTGVSQNPRHKITKRGQNVTFRCDPISEHNRLYWYRQTLGQGPEFLTYFQNEAQLEKSRLLSDRFSAERPKGSFSTLEIQRTEQGDSAMYLCASSLVAGDTGELFFGEGSRLTVL.

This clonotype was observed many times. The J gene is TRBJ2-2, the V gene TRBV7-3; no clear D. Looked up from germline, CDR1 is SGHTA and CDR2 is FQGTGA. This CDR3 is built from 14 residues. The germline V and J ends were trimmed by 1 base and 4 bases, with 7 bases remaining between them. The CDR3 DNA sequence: TGTGCCAGCAGCTTAAGCGGAACCACCGGGGAGCTGTTTTTT. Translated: CASSLSGTTGELFF.

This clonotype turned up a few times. CDR3 coding DNA: TGTGCCAGCTCACCACTTGATGAGCAGTTCTTC. Amino acids: CASSPLDEQFF. The genes are TRBV18 and TRBJ2-1; D unresolved. Trimming shortened V by 1 base and J by 8 bases, and 3 bases separated the two germline ends. From germline, CDR1 is KGHSH and CDR2 LQKENI. CDR3 length: 11 residues. The whole variable domain, remainder taken from reference TRBV18 and TRBJ2-1, is NAGVMQNPRHLVRRRGQEARLRCSPMKGHSHVYWYRQLPEEGLKFMVYLQKENIIDESGMPKERFSAEFPKEGPSILRIQQVVRGDSAAYFCASSPLDEQFFGPGTRLTVL.

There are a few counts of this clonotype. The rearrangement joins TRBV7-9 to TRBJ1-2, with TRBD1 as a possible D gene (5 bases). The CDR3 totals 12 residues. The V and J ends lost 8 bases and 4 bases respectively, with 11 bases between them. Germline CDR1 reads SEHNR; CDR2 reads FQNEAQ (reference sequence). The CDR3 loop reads CASGRETYGYTF. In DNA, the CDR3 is TGTGCCAGCGGCAGGGAGACCTATGGCTACACCTTC. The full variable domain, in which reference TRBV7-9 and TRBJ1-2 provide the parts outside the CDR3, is DTGVSQNPRHKITKRGQNVTFRCDPISEHNRLYWYRQTLGQGPEFLTYFQNEAQLEKSRLLSDRFSAERPKGSFSTLEIQRTEQGDSAMYLCASGRETYGYTFGSGTRLTVV.

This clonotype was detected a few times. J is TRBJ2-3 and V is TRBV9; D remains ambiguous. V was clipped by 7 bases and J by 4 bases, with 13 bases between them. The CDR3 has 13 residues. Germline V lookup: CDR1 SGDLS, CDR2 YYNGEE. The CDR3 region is CASQGRSADTQYF. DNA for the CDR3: TGTGCCAGCCAAGGACGTTCGGCAGATACGCAGTATTTT.

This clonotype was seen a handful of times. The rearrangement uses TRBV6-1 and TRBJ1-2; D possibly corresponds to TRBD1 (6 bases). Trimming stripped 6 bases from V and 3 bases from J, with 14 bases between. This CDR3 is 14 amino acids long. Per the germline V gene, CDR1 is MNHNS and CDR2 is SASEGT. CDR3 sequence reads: CASRSQDSYYGYTF. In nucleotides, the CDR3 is TGTGCCAGCAGGAGCCAGGACAGCTACTATGGCTACACCTTC.

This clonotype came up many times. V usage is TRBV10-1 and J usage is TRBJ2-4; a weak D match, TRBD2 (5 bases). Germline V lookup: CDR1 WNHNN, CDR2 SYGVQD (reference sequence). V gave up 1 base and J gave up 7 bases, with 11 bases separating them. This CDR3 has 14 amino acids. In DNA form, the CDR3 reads TGCGCCAGCAGTGAGTTCGCTAGCACGAACATTCAGTACTTC. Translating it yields CASSEFASTNIQYF.

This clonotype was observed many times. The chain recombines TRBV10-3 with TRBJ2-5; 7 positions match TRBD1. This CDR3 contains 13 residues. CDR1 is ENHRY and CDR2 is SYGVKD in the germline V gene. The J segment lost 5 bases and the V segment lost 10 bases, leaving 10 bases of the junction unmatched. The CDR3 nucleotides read TGTGCCACCACCGGGACAGTCGTGGAGACCCAGTACTTC. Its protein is CATTGTVVETQYF.

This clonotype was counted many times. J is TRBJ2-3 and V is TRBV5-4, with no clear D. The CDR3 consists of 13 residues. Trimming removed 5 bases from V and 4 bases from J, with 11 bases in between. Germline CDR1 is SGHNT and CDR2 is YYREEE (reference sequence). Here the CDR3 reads CASSPRAPDTQYF. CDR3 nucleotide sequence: TGTGCCAGCAGTCCGAGAGCTCCAGATACGCAGTATTTT.

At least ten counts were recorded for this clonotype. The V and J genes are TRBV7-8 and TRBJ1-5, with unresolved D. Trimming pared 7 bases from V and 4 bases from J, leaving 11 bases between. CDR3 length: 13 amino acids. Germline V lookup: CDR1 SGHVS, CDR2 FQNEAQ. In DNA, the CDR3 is TGTGCCAGCACCCCTACGTTGAATCAGCCCCAGCATTTT. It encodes CASTPTLNQPQHF.

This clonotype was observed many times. The CDR3 coding sequence is TGTGCCAGCAGCGTAGGTGGGCTAGCGGGAGTCAATGAGCAGTTCTTC. Translated: CASSVGGLAGVNEQFF. The V call is TRBV9, the J call TRBJ2-1; 10 bases are shared with TRBD2. This CDR3 comprises 16 residues. CDR1 and CDR2 (germline): SGDLS, YYNGEE. V lost 0 bases to trimming and J lost 6 bases; unmatched junction nucleotides: 6.

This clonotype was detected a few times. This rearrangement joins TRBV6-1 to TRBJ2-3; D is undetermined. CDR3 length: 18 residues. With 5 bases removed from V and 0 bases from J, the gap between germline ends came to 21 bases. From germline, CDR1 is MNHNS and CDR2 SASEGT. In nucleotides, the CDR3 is TGTGCCAGCAGTCGAAGGGTCCCACCAATACGTAGCACAGATACGCAGTATTTT. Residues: CASSRRVPPIRSTDTQYF.

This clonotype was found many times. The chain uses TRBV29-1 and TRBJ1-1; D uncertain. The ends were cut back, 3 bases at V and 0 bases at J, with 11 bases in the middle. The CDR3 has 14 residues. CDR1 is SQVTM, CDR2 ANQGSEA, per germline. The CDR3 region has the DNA TGCAGCGTTGAGAGACGGCTGATGAACACTGAAGCTTTCTTT. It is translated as CSVERRLMNTEAFF.

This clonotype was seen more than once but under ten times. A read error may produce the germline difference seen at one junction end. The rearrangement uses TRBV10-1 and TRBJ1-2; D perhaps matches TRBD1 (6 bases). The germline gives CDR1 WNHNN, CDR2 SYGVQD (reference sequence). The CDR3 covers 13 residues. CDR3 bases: TGCACCAGCAGTGAGGGGGGAAACTATGGCTACACCTTC. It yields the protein CTSSEGGNYGYTF.

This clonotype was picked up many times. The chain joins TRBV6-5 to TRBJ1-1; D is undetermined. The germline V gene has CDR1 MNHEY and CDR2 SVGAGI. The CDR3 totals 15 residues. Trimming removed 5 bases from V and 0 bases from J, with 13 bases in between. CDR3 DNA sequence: TGTGCCAGCAGTGACCCCCCAGGCCTGAACACTGAAGCTTTCTTT. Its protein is CASSDPPGLNTEAFF.

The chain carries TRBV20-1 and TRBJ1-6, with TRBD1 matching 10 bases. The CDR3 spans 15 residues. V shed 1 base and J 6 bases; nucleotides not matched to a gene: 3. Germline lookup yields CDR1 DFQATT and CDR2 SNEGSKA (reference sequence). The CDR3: CSARARQGANSPLHF. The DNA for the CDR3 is TGCAGTGCTAGAGCCCGACAGGGGGCTAATTCACCCCTCCACTTT.

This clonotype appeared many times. CDR3 DNA sequence: TGTGCCAGCAGCTTATTGCCGACGGGGGGGGCAGGAGATACGCAGTATTTT. Protein: CASSLLPTGGAGDTQYF. The chain combines TRBV7-6 with TRBJ2-3; 8 nucleotides agree with TRBD2. This CDR3 comprises 17 residues. Germline trimming cut 2 bases from V and 5 bases from J; bases unmatched to any gene: 12. Per germline, CDR1 SGHVS and CDR2 FNYEAQ. Full variable domain (rest looked up from reference TRBV7-6 and TRBJ2-3): GAGVSQSPRYKVTKRGQDVALRCDPISGHVSLYWYRQALGQGPEFLTYFNYEAQQDKSGLPNDRFSAERPEGSISTLTIQRTEQRDSAMYRCASSLLPTGGAGDTQYFGPGTRLTVL.

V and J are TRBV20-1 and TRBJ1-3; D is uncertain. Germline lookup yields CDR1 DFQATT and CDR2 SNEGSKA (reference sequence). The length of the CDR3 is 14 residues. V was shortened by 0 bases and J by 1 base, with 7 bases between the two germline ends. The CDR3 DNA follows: TGCAGTGCTAGAGATTGGGAGTCTGGAAACACCATATATTTT. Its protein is CSARDWESGNTIYF.

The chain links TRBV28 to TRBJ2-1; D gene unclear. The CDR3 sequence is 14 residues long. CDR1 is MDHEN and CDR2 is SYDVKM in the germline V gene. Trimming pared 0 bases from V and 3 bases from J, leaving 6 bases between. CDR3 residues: CASSLWNSYNEQFF. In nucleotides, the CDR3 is TGTGCCAGCAGTTTATGGAACAGCTACAATGAGCAGTTCTTC.

DNA of the CDR3: TGCAGTGCTAGAGATACAGGGGGCGCGGGTTCACCCCTCCACTTT. Amino acids: CSARDTGGAGSPLHF. This chain links TRBV20-1 with TRBJ1-6, with 9 positions matching TRBD1. Germline V gives CDR1 DFQATT, CDR2 SNEGSKA (reference sequence). The CDR3 loop spans 15 amino acids. J was trimmed by 9 bases and V by 0 bases; bases with no gene match: 6.

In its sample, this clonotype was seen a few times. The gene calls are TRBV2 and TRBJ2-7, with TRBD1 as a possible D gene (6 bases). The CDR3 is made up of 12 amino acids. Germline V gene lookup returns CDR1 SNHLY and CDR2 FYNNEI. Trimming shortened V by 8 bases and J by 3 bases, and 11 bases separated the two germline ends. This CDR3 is CASWAGDYEQYF. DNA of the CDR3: TGTGCCAGCTGGGCAGGGGACTACGAGCAGTACTTC.

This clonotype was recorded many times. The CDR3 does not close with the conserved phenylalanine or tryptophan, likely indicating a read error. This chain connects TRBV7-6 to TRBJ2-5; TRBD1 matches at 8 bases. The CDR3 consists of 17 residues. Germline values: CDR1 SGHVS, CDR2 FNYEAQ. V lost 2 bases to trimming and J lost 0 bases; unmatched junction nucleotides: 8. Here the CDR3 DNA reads TGTGCCAGCAGCTTAACTACAGGGGGAAGGGACCAAGAGACCCAGTACTCC. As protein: CASSLTTGGRDQETQYS.

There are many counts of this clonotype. The CDR3 DNA is TGTGCCAGCAGCCCAACTTTAGGACAGGGGAAGTACAATGAGCAGTTCTTC. Translation gives CASSPTLGQGKYNEQFF. The chain combines TRBV9 with TRBJ2-1, with 9 bases identical to TRBD1. J was trimmed by 4 bases and V by 4 bases; bases with no gene match: 12. CDR1 is SGDLS and CDR2 is YYNGEE in the germline V gene. The CDR3 spans 17 residues.

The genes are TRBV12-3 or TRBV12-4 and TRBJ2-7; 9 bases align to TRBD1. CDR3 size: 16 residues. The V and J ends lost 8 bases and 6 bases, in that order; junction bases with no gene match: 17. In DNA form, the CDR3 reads TGTGCCAGCGCCCAGAGGGGGACAGGGAGGACGGGCGAGCAGTACTTC. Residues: CASAQRGTGRTGEQYF.

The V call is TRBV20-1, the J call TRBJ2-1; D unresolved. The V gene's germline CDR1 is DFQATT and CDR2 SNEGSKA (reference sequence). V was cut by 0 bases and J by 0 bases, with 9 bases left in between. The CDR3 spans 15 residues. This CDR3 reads CSARDLDSSYNEQFF. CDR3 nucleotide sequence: TGCAGTGCTAGAGATTTAGATAGCTCCTACAATGAGCAGTTCTTC.